This T cell receptor beta chain comes out of a study of control samples from healthy donors and cancer patients. Clones were read by immunoSEQ multiplex PCR, and TCRdb kept only the in-frame ones, dropping some. The sample lists around 170,000 clones; approximately 90% were seen once. Germline V gene data show CDR1 as SNHLY and CDR2 as FYNNEI. V lost 2 bases to trimming and J lost 1 base, with 14 bases between them. This CDR3 is built from 16 residues. This chain uses TRBV2 with TRBJ2-5; the D gene could be TRBD1 or TRBD2 (5 bases each). Sequences were obtained from blood. This receptor was identified in a young woman in good health. This chain's CDR3 is CASSEFRFGTQETQYF. As DNA, the CDR3 is TGTGCCAGCAGTGAATTTAGGTTCGGGACCCAAGAGACCCAGTACTTC.